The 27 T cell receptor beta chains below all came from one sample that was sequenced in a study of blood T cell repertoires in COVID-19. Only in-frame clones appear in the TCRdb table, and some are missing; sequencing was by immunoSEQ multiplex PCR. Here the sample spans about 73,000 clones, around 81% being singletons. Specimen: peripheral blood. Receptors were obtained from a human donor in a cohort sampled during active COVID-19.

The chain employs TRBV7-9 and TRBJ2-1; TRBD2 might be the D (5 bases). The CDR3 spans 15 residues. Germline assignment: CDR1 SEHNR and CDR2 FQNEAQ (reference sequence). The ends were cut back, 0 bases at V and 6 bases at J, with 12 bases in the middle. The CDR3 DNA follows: TGTGCCAGCAGCTTAGCACTAGTAGAGGGCAATGAGCAGTTCTTC. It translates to CASSLALVEGNEQFF.

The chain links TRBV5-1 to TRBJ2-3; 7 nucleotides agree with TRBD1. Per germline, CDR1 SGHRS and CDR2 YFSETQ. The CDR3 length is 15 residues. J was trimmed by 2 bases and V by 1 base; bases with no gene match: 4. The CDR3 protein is CASSLTGADTDTQYF. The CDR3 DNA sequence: TGCGCCAGCAGCTTGACAGGGGCGGACACAGATACGCAGTATTTT. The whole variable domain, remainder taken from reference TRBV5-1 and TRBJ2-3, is KAGVTQTPRYLIKTRGQQVTLSCSPISGHRSVSWYQQTPGQGLQFLFEYFSETQRNKGNFPGRFSGRQFSNSRSEMNVSTLELGDSALYLCASSLTGADTDTQYFGPGTRLTVL.

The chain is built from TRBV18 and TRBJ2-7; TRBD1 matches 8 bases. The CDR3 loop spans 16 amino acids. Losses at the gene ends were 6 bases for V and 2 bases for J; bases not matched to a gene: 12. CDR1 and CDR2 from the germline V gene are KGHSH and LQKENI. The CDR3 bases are TGTGCCAGCTCTCTCGTCCGGGACAGGCGGGCCTACGAGCAGTACTTC. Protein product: CASSLVRDRRAYEQYF. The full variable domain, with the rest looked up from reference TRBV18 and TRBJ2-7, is NAGVMQNPRHLVRRRGQEARLRCSPMKGHSHVYWYRQLPEEGLKFMVYLQKENIIDESGMPKERFSAEFPKEGPSILRIQQVVRGDSAAYFCASSLVRDRRAYEQYFGPGTRLTVT.

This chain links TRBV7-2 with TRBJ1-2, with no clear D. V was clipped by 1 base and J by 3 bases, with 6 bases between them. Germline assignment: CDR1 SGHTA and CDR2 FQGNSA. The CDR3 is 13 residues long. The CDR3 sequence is CASSLDSDYGYTF. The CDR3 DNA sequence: TGTGCCAGCAGCTTAGATTCTGACTATGGCTACACCTTC.

DNA for the CDR3: TGTGCCAGCAGTTTATCGATTCCCAGGGGAGTGAATCAGCCCCAGCATTTT. Translation gives CASSLSIPRGVNQPQHF. V is TRBV27 and J is TRBJ1-5, with D possibly being TRBD1 (6 bases). Germline V gives CDR1 MNHEY, CDR2 SMNVEV (reference sequence). The CDR3 loop spans 17 amino acids. With 0 bases removed from V and 4 bases from J, the gap between germline ends came to 16 bases.

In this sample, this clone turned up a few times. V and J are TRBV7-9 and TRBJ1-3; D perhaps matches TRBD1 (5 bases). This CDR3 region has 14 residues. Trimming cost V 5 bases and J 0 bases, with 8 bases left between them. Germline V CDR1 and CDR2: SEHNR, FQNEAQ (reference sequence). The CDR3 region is CASSRGGSGNTIYF. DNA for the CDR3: TGTGCCAGCAGCCGGGGGGGCTCTGGAAACACCATATATTTT.

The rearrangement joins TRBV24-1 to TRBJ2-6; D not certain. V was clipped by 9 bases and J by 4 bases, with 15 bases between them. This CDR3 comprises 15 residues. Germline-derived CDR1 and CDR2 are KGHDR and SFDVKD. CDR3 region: CATASPVKGANVLTF. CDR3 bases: TGTGCCACCGCTTCTCCGGTGAAAGGGGCCAACGTCCTGACTTTC.

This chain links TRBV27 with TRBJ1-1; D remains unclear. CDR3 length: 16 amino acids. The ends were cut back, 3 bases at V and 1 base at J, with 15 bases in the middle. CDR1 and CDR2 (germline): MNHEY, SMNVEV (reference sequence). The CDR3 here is CASSFTVQLGNTEAFF. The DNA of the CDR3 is TGTGCCAGCAGTTTTACCGTCCAGCTAGGGAACACTGAAGCTTTCTTT.

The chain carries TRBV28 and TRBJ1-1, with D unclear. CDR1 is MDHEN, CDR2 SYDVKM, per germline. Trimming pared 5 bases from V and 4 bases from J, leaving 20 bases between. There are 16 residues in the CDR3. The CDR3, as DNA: TGTGCCAGCAGTCCCCCGAGAGACCCACGGAGCACTGAAGCTTTCTTT. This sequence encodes CASSPPRDPRSTEAFF.

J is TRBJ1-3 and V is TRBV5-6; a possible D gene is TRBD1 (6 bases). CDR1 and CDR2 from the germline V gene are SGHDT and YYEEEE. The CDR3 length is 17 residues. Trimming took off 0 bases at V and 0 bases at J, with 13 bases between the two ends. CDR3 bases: TGTGCCAGCAGCTTGGGGTACAGGGCCAGCTCTGGAAACACCATATATTTT. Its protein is CASSLGYRASSGNTIYF.

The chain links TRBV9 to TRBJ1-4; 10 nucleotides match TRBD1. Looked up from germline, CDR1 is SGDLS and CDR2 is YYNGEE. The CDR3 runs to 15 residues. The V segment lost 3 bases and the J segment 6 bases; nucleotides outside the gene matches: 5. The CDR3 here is CASSASTGGYEKLFF. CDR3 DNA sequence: TGTGCCAGCAGCGCATCGACAGGGGGCTATGAAAAACTGTTTTTT. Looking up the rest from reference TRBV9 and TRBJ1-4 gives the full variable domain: DSGVTQTPKHLITATGQRVTLRCSPRSGDLSVYWYQQSLDQGLQFLIQYYNGEERAKGNILERFSAQQFPDLHSELNLSSLELGDSALYFCASSASTGGYEKLFFGSGTQLSVL.

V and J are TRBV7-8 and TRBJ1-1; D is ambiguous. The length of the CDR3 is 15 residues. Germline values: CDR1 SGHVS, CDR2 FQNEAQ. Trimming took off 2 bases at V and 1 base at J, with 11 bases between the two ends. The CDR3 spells CASSLREQRNTEAFF. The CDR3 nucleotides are TGTGCCAGCAGCTTACGAGAACAGAGGAACACTGAAGCTTTCTTT.

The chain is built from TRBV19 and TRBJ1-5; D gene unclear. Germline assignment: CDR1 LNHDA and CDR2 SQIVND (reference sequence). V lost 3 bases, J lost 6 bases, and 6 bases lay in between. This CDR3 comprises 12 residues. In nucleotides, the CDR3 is TGTGCCAGTAGTATTTCGGGTCAGCCCCAGCATTTT. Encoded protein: CASSISGQPQHF.

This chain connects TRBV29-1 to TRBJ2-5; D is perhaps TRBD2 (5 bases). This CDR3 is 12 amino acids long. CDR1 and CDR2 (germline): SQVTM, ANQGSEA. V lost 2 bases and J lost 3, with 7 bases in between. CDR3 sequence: CSVEKLEETQYF. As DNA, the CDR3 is TGCAGCGTTGAAAAACTAGAAGAGACCCAGTACTTC.

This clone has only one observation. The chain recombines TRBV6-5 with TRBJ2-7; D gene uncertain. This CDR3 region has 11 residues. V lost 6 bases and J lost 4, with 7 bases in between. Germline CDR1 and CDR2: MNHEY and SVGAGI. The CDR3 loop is CASSPLYEQYF. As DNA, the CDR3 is TGTGCCAGCAGCCCCTTGTACGAGCAGTACTTC.

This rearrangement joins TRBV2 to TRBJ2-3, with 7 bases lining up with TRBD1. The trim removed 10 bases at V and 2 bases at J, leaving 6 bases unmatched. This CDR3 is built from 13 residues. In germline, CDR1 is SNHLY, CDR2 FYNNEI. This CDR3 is CATQGDLTDTQYF. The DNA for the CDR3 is TGTGCCACCCAGGGGGACCTCACAGATACGCAGTATTTT.

CDR3 nucleotides: TGTGCCAGTACGCGACAGGGGGTGAACACCGGGGAGCTGTTTTTT. It encodes CASTRQGVNTGELFF. The chain carries TRBV19 and TRBJ2-2; 9 positions agree with TRBD1. Looked up from germline, CDR1 is LNHDA and CDR2 is SQIVND (reference sequence). J gave up 1 base and V 7 bases, and 4 bases lay outside the gene matches. The length of the CDR3 is 15 residues.

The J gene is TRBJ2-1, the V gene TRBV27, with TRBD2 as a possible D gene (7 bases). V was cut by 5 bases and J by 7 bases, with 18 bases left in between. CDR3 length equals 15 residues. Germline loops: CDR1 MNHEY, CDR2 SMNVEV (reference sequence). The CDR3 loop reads CASSPSRGGINEQFF. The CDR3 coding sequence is TGTGCCAGCAGTCCCTCAAGGGGGGGGATAAATGAGCAGTTCTTC.

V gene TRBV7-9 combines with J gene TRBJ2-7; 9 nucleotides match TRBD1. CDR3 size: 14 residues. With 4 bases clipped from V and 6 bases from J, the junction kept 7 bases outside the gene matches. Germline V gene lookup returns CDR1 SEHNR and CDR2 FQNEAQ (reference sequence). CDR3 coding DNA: TGTGCCAGCAGCTCACCAAACAGGGGGCTCGAGCAGTACTTC. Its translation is CASSSPNRGLEQYF.

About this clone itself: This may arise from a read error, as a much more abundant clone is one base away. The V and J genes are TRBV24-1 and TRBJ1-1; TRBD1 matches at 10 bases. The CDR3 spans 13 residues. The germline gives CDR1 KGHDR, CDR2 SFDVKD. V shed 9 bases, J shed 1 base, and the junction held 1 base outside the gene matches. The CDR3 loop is CATGQGGNTEAFF. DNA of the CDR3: TGTGCCACCGGACAGGGGGGGAACACTGAAGCTTTCTTT.

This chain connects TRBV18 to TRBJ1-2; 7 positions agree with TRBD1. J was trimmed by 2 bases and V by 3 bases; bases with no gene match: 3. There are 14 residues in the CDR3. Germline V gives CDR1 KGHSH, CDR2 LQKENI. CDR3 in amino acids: CASSPDRSNYGYTF. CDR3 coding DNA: TGTGCCAGCTCACCGGACAGGAGCAACTATGGCTACACCTTC.

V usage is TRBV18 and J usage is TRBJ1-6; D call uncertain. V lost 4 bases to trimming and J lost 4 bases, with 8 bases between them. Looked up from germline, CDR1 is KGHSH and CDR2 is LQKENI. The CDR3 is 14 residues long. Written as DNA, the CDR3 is TGTGCCAGCTCACTGAACAGTTATAATTCACCCCTCCACTTT. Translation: CASSLNSYNSPLHF.

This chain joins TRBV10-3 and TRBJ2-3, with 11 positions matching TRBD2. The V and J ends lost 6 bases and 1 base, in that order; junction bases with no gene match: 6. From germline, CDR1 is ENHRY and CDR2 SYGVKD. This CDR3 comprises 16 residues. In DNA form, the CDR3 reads TGTGCCATCAGCCAGACTAGCGGGGTGGGCACAGATACGCAGTATTTT. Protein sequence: CAISQTSGVGTDTQYF.

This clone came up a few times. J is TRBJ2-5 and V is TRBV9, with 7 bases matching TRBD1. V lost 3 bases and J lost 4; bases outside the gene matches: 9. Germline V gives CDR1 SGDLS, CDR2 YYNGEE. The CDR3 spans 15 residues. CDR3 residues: CASSAYGQDAETQYF. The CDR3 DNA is TGTGCCAGCAGCGCCTATGGACAGGACGCAGAGACCCAGTACTTC. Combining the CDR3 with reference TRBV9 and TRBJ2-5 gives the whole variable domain DSGVTQTPKHLITATGQRVTLRCSPRSGDLSVYWYQQSLDQGLQFLIQYYNGEERAKGNILERFSAQQFPDLHSELNLSSLELGDSALYFCASSAYGQDAETQYFGPGTRLLVL.

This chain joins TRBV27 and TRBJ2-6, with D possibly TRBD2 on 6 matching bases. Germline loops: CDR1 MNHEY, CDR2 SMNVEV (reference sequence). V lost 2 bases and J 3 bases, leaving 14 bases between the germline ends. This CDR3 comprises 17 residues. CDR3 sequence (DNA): TGTGCCAGCAGTTTAGGGGCGGCCGGGAGTGGGGCCAACGTCCTGACTTTC. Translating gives CASSLGAAGSGANVLTF.

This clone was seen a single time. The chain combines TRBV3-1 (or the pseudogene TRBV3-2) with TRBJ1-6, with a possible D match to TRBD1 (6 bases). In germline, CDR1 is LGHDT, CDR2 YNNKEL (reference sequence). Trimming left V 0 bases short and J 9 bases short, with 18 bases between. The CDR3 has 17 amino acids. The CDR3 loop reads CASSQDLMGGQGSPLHF. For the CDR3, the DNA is TGTGCCAGCAGCCAAGATCTTATGGGGGGGCAGGGTTCACCCCTCCACTTT.

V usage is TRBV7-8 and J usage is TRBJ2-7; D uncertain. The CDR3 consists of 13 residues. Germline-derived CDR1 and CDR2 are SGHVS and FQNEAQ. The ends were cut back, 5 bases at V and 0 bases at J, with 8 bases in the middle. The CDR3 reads CASSPPVSYEQYF. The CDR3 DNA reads TGTGCCAGCAGCCCCCCGGTCTCCTACGAGCAGTACTTC.